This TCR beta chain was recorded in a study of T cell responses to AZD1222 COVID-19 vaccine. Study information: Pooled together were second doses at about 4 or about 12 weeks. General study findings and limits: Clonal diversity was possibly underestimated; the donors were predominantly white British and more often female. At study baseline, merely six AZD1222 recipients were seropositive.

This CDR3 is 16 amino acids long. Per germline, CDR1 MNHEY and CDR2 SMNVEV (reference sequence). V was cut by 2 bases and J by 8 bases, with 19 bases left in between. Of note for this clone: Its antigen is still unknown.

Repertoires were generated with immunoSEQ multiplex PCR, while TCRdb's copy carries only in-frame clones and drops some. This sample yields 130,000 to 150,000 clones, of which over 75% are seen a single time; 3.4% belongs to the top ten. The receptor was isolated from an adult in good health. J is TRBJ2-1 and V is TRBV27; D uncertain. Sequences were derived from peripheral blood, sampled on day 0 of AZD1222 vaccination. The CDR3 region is CASSLGQRYRNDEQFF. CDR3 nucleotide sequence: TGTGCCAGCAGTTTAGGCCAGCGATACCGTAACGATGAGCAGTTCTTC.